Shown below are 9 T cell receptor beta chains from a single sample sequenced in a study of blood T cell repertoires in COVID-19. Method: immunoSEQ multiplex PCR; TCRdb's copy keeps in-frame clones and lacks some. The data hold about 280,000 clones, with 80% to 90% observed a single time. What was sequenced was peripheral blood. The receptors were gathered from a man aged 35 to 55 with acute or convalescent COVID-19.

This chain uses TRBV3-1 (or the pseudogene TRBV3-2) with TRBJ2-1; the D is unclear. Deletions cut 4 bases from V and 3 bases from J, with 19 bases between. CDR3 length: 17 amino acids. The germline gives CDR1 LGHDT, CDR2 YNNKEL (reference sequence). The CDR3 DNA is TGTGCCAGCAGCCCGACCTTCGGTAGCCCTTACTACAATGAGCAGTTCTTC. It codes for CASSPTFGSPYYNEQFF.

The rearrangement joins TRBV30 to TRBJ2-7; D not resolved. The germline V and J ends were trimmed by 0 bases and 2 bases, with 8 bases remaining between them. Germline V gene sequence: CDR1 GTSNPN, CDR2 SVGIG (reference sequence). This CDR3 has 13 amino acids. The CDR3 protein is CAWSVQRAYEQYF. CDR3 in DNA: TGTGCCTGGAGTGTACAGAGAGCCTACGAGCAGTACTTC.

V and J are TRBV24-1 and TRBJ2-3, with D possibly TRBD2 on 5 matching bases. The CDR3 extends over 17 amino acids. CDR1 is KGHDR, CDR2 SFDVKD, per germline. V was shortened by 2 bases and J by 2 bases, with 16 bases between the two germline ends. CDR3 residues: CATSDSLAYGFTDTQYF. In DNA form, the CDR3 reads TGTGCCACCAGTGATTCCCTAGCCTACGGGTTCACAGATACGCAGTATTTT.

The J gene is TRBJ1-5, the V gene TRBV2; 9 nucleotides line up with TRBD1. J lost 11 bases, V lost 7 bases, and 21 bases had no gene match. Germline CDR1 SNHLY, CDR2 FYNNEI. This CDR3 is built from 17 residues. The CDR3: CASTPGQGETLGRTQHF. As DNA, the CDR3 is TGTGCCAGCACGCCGGGACAGGGTGAGACACTGGGGCGGACCCAGCATTTT.

The CDR3, as DNA: TGTGCCAGCAGCCCGGCGGCGGGGGAGACCCAGTACTTC. It translates to CASSPAAGETQYF. This chain joins TRBV11-1 and TRBJ2-5, with D possibly being TRBD2 (6 bases). Trimming took off 5 bases at V and 5 bases at J, with 12 bases between the two ends. The CDR3 is made up of 13 amino acids. Per germline, CDR1 SGHAT and CDR2 FQDESV (reference sequence).

V and J are TRBV5-6 and TRBJ2-2, with 10 bases identical to TRBD1. Germline V gene sequence: CDR1 SGHDT, CDR2 YYEEEE. The CDR3 consists of 15 residues. J gave up 6 bases and V 5 bases, and 7 bases lay outside the gene matches. The CDR3 reads CASSYRTGGSGELFF. The CDR3 DNA reads TGTGCCAGCAGTTACAGGACAGGGGGATCCGGGGAGCTGTTTTTT.

This clone occurred a few times. The chain couples TRBV2 to TRBJ2-7; no definite D call. With 11 bases removed from V and 3 bases from J, the gap between germline ends came to 14 bases. Germline CDR1 SNHLY, CDR2 FYNNEI. The CDR3 has 12 residues. Here the CDR3 DNA reads TGTGCCCTGGGCACGGCAAGCTACGAGCAGTACTTC. This codes for CALGTASYEQYF.

This chain joins TRBV5-1 and TRBJ2-1, with D perhaps TRBD1 (6 bases). The V end was cut by 5 bases, the J end by 2 bases, with 11 bases between. The germline V gene encodes CDR1 SGHRS and CDR2 YFSETQ. The length of the CDR3 is 14 residues. The CDR3 DNA reads as TGCGCCAGCAGACAACAGGGTGCCTACAATGAGCAGTTCTTC. This sequence encodes CASRQQGAYNEQFF. The full variable domain, completed using reference TRBV5-1 and TRBJ2-1, is KAGVTQTPRYLIKTRGQQVTLSCSPISGHRSVSWYQQTPGQGLQFLFEYFSETQRNKGNFPGRFSGRQFSNSRSEMNVSTLELGDSALYLCASRQQGAYNEQFFGPGTRLTVL.

This clone has a single count. V is TRBV10-2 and J is TRBJ1-2; D perhaps matches TRBD1 (5 bases). V lost 10 bases and J 8 bases, leaving 23 bases between the germline ends. The CDR3 has 14 residues. CDR1 WSHSY and CDR2 SAAADI come from the germline V gene. In DNA, the CDR3 is TGCGCCACCCGGGCGGGGGGAGAGCCGCGCGGCTACACCTTC. Amino acids: CATRAGGEPRGYTF.